These 13 T cell receptor beta chains were all obtained from the same sample, sequenced in a study of shared T cell receptors in the human thymus. Only in-frame clones appear in the TCRdb table, and some are missing; sequencing was by immunoSEQ multiplex PCR. The profile covers 700,000 to 750,000 clones, with approximately 83% appearing a single time and approximately 0.01% taken by the ten largest. These sequences were also reported in another study, on human thymus T cells.

Input material: thymocytes. The source is a girl under three years old with a congenital heart defect.

The count of this clone is one. V usage is TRBV5-8 and J usage is TRBJ2-7, with 10 bases identical to TRBD1. Per germline, CDR1 SGHTS and CDR2 YDEGEE. This CDR3 has 16 amino acids. V lost 4 bases to trimming and J lost 5 bases; unmatched junction nucleotides: 12. Here the CDR3 reads CASSVTGTGEVHEQYF. As DNA, the CDR3 is TGTGCCAGCAGCGTTACCGGGACAGGGGAAGTGCACGAGCAGTACTTC. Full variable domain (missing parts from reference TRBV5-8 and TRBJ2-7): EAGVTQSPTHLIKTRGQQATLRCSPISGHTSVYWYQQALGLGLQFLLWYDEGEERNRGNFPPRFSGRQFPNYSSELNVNALELEDSALYLCASSVTGTGEVHEQYFGPGTRLTVT.

The chain couples TRBV11-2 to TRBJ1-2; possibly TRBD1 for D (5 bases). Trimming removed 0 bases at V and 3 bases at J, with 14 bases between. The CDR3 is 16 residues long. Germline V lookup: CDR1 SGHAT, CDR2 FQNNGV. CDR3 DNA sequence: TGTGCCAGCAGCTTAGATCAGAGAGGACAAGACTATGGCTACACCTTC. It yields the protein CASSLDQRGQDYGYTF.

This rearrangement joins TRBV15 to TRBJ1-5; D might be TRBD1 (6 bases). The CDR3 covers 20 residues. The V end lost 0 bases, the J end lost 0 bases, and 21 bases lay between the germline ends. The germline V gene encodes CDR1 LNHNV and CDR2 YYDKDF (reference sequence). The CDR3 DNA is TGTGCCACCAGCAGAGATCCGTATCAGGGGATGATGTATAGCAATCAGCCCCAGCATTTT. Its protein product is CATSRDPYQGMMYSNQPQHF.

V and J are TRBV6-5 and TRBJ1-6; TRBD1 might be the D (6 bases). Germline values: CDR1 MNHEY, CDR2 SVGAGI. The CDR3 is 12 residues long. Trimming stripped 8 bases from V and 14 bases from J, with 16 bases between. The CDR3 protein is CASQGSLGSLHF. DNA of the CDR3: TGTGCCAGCCAGGGGTCCCTGGGGTCCCTCCACTTT.

This chain connects TRBV5-4 to TRBJ1-3; TRBD1 might be the D (6 bases). The CDR3 is 16 amino acids. CDR1 SGHNT and CDR2 YYREEE come from the germline V gene (reference sequence). V lost 4 bases and J 2 bases, leaving 16 bases between the germline ends. CDR3 loop: CASSSGQSLTGNTIYF. The CDR3 nucleotides read TGTGCCAGCAGCAGTGGACAGAGCCTGACTGGAAACACCATATATTTT.

This clone occurred a few times. This sequence joins TRBV27 and TRBJ1-2, with 7 bases that match TRBD1. CDR1 is MNHEY, CDR2 SMNVEV, per germline (reference sequence). This CDR3 has 18 residues. Trimming took 2 bases from V and 7 from J; bases not matched to a gene: 19. The CDR3 sequence: CASSLSTRQGSRVGGYTF. In DNA form, the CDR3 reads TGTGCCAGCAGTTTAAGTACCCGACAGGGAAGTAGGGTGGGTGGCTACACCTTC.

V and J are TRBV7-9 and TRBJ1-3, with a possible D match to TRBD1 (5 bases). There are 18 residues in the CDR3. The germline CDR1 and CDR2 sequences are SEHNR and FQNEAQ (reference sequence). The V end lost 1 base, the J end lost 0 bases, and 16 bases lay between the germline ends. The CDR3 region has the DNA TGTGCCAGCAGCTTAGTCTCCGGGACTCTCAGCTCTGGAAACACCATATATTTT. It encodes CASSLVSGTLSSGNTIYF.

This clone was detected only once. The chain combines TRBV30 with TRBJ1-1; a possible D gene is TRBD1 (5 bases). The germline gives CDR1 GTSNPN, CDR2 SVGIG (reference sequence). The V end lost 0 bases, the J end lost 0 bases, and 11 bases lay between the germline ends. CDR3 length: 15 residues. CDR3 amino acids: CAWSVLRGVNTEAFF. CDR3 bases: TGTGCCTGGAGTGTACTTCGGGGGGTGAACACTGAAGCTTTCTTT. Full variable domain (outside the CDR3, taken from reference TRBV30 and TRBJ1-1): SQTIHQWPATLVQPVGSPLSLECTVEGTSNPNLYWYRQAAGRGLQLLFYSVGIGQISSEVPQNLSASRPQDRQFILSSKKLLLSDSGFYLCAWSVLRGVNTEAFFGQGTRLTVV.

This rearrangement joins TRBV11-2 to TRBJ2-2; 13 nucleotides align to TRBD2. This CDR3 comprises 17 residues. CDR1 SGHAT and CDR2 FQNNGV come from the germline V gene. The V and J ends lost 5 bases and 4 bases, in that order; junction bases with no gene match: 7. The CDR3, as DNA: TGTGCCAGCAGCCCCCCCCGGACTAGCGGGGGCACCGGGGAGCTGTTTTTT. Protein sequence: CASSPPRTSGGTGELFF.

This sequence joins TRBV2 and TRBJ1-1, with a weak D call TRBD1 (5 bases). V shed 4 bases and J shed 4 bases, with 7 bases lying between them. The CDR3 consists of 12 residues. Germline CDR1 and CDR2: SNHLY and FYNNEI. The CDR3 nucleotides read TGTGCCAGCAGTGGGACAATCACTGAAGCTTTCTTT. Translated, it gives CASSGTITEAFF.

The chain carries TRBV6-6 and TRBJ1-2, with 7 bases identical to TRBD1. V was clipped by 0 bases and J by 6 bases; unmatched bases: 7. The germline V gene encodes CDR1 MNHNY and CDR2 SVGAGI (reference sequence). This CDR3 is 15 amino acids long. CDR3 sequence (DNA): TGTGCCAGCAGTTACTCCAGACAGGGTAGGGATGGCTACACCTTC. This encodes CASSYSRQGRDGYTF.

CDR3 DNA sequence: TGCGCCAGCAGCCTTAAAATTACCAGGAGGGGTAACACTGAAGCTTTCTTT. Its translation is CASSLKITRRGNTEAFF. The chain joins TRBV4-1 to TRBJ1-1; TRBD1 is a possible D gene (5 bases). Germline V gives CDR1 MGHRA, CDR2 YSYEKL. The CDR3 runs to 17 residues. V was trimmed by 4 bases and J by 2 bases, leaving 20 bases between them.

The V and J genes are TRBV6-5 and TRBJ2-7; no reliable D call. V lost 4 bases, J lost 3 bases, and 4 bases lay in between. Germline V gene sequence: CDR1 MNHEY, CDR2 SVGAGI. The CDR3 runs 11 residues. The CDR3 DNA follows: TGTGCCAGCAGTTTACACTACGAGCAGTACTTC. This codes for CASSLHYEQYF.